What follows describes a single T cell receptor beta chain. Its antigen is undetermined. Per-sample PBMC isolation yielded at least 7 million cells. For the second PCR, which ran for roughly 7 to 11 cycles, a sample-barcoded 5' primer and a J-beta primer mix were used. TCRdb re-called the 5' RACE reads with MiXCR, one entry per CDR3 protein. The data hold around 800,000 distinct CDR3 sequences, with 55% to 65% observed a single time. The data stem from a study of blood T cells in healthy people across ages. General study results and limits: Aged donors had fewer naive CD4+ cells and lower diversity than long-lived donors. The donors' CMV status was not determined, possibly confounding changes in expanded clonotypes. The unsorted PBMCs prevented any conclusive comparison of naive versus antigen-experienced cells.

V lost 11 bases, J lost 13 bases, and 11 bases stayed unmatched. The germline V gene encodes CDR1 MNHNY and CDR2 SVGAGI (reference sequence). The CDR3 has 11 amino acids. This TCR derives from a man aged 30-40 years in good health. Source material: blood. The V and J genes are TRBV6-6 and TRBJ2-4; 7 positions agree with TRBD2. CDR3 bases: TGTGCCTTGGGAGGGTCCGAGGAGCAGTACTTC. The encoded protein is CALGGSEEQYF.